This T cell receptor (beta chain) was documented in a study of blood T cell repertoires in COVID-19. Study background: Acute and convalescent COVID-19 specimens originated in the United States, Italy and Spain.

CDR1 and CDR2 from the germline V gene are LNHNV and YYDKDF (reference sequence). J was trimmed by 6 bases and V by 1 base; bases with no gene match: 4. The CDR3 contains 15 residues. This clone appeared a single time. This table comes from immunoSEQ multiplex PCR, and its TCRdb copy is limited to in-frame clones, with some not included. The sample holds roughly 170,000 clones; 87% are singletons and the top ten take around 12%. This clonotype originated in a woman in her 70s with COVID-19, enrolled during active disease. Input material: peripheral blood. V and J are TRBV15 and TRBJ2-7, with 12 bases that match TRBD2. CDR3 DNA: TGTGCCACCAGCAGAGGACTAGCGGGAGTTTCCGAGCAGTACTTC. As protein: CATSRGLAGVSEQYF.